The source of this T cell receptor (beta chain) is a study of cytomegalovirus exposure and HLA in healthy donors. Study results and limitations: Most TCR sequences were uncommon, yet certain public TCRs appeared in many donors. In an earlier analysis, in 540 or so donors, most V segments appeared productive either ~87% or ~30% of the time.

For this clone: As yet, its antigen is unknown. Other DNA sequences from this sample encode an identical CDR3 as well.

CDR1 is MDHEN, CDR2 SYDVKM, per germline. V was shortened by 6 bases and J by 3 bases, with 11 bases between the two germline ends. This CDR3 comprises 13 residues. PCR amplification relied on 60 Vbeta primers (plus 13 Jbeta primers). TCRdb's table, derived via immunoSEQ multiplex PCR, lists solely in-frame clones and lacks some. The data contain roughly 290,000 clones, around 80% of them singletons. The sample was PBMCs. This chain joins TRBV28 and TRBJ2-5; D is possibly TRBD1 (5 bases). The receptor was derived from a girl aged 2-9 years in good health and CMV-seronegative. The CDR3 here is CASSTGREETQYF. DNA of the CDR3: TGTGCCAGCAGCACAGGCCGCGAAGAGACCCAGTACTTC.